The 24 T cell receptor beta chains below all came from one sample that was sequenced in a study of CD8+ T cells in alopecia areata. Reverse transcribed after extraction, RNA yielded cDNA as the sequencing template. Here immunoSEQ multiplex PCR was the method, and the copy in TCRdb shows in-frame clones only, minus some. The sample yields 200,000 to 250,000 clones, approximately 45% seen once. The sample's treatment: oral pan-JAK inhibitor, 5-10 mg twice daily. This material consisted of CD4+ T cells sorted from blood, taken around week 36, from a patient treated with tofacitinib. The receptors were sampled from a human donor with alopecia areata.

This chain connects TRBV5-1 to TRBJ2-3, with 7 bases fitting TRBD2. Germline V lookup: CDR1 SGHRS, CDR2 YFSETQ. After removal of 0 bases from V and 0 bases from J, the junction contained 4 bases not matched to a gene. The CDR3 covers 16 residues. The CDR3 is CASSLETGRSTDTQYF. As DNA, the CDR3 is TGCGCCAGCAGCTTGGAGACCGGGAGGAGCACAGATACGCAGTATTTT.

The chain employs TRBV25-1 and TRBJ2-7; no reliable D call. CDR1 is MGHDK, CDR2 SYGVNS, per germline. The CDR3 contains 12 residues. With 1 base removed from V and 5 bases from J, the gap between germline ends came to 6 bases. For the CDR3, the DNA is TGTGCCAGCAGTGAATTCAGCGACGAGCAGTACTTC. Translating gives CASSEFSDEQYF.

The sample holds a few counts of this clone. This sequence joins TRBV28 and TRBJ2-3, with 12 nucleotides matching TRBD2. The germline V gene has CDR1 MDHEN and CDR2 SYDVKM. V was pared by 1 base and J by 7 bases, with 12 bases of the junction left unmatched. The CDR3 spans 18 residues. CDR3 loop: CASSLLGSSGRAMNTQYF. DNA of the CDR3: TGTGCCAGCAGTTTATTGGGTTCTAGCGGGAGGGCTATGAATACGCAGTATTTT.

In this sample, this clone turned up a few times. The chain couples TRBV29-1 to TRBJ2-7; 11 bases map to TRBD2. Per the germline V gene, CDR1 is SQVTM and CDR2 is ANQGSEA. Trimming at V came to 7 bases and at J to 7 bases, leaving 6 bases not matched to a gene. CDR3 size: 12 residues. The CDR3 loop reads CSGTSGSSEQYF. In nucleotides, the CDR3 is TGCAGCGGTACTAGCGGGAGTTCGGAGCAGTACTTC.

This clone was found a few times. The rearrangement joins TRBV7-2 to TRBJ2-7, with D unclear. This CDR3 region has 14 residues. Germline lookup yields CDR1 SGHTA and CDR2 FQGNSA. Trimming removed 1 base at V and 2 bases at J, with 9 bases between. The CDR3 DNA reads TGTGCCAGCAGCTTAGAACTACCTCCCTACGAGCAGTACTTC. It encodes CASSLELPPYEQYF.

This clone was observed a handful of times. The V call is TRBV23-1, the J call TRBJ1-5; D gene uncertain. TRBV23-1 is an ORF, and what it does is uncertain. The V end lost 2 bases, the J end lost 5 bases, and 10 bases lay between the germline ends. The length of the CDR3 is 14 residues. CDR3 protein: CASSQVPGDQPQHF. In DNA, the CDR3 is TGCGCCAGCAGTCAAGTGCCCGGAGATCAGCCCCAGCATTTT.

The table lists this clone with a few counts. This rearrangement joins TRBV29-1 to TRBJ1-1, with unresolved D. Germline V gene sequence: CDR1 SQVTM, CDR2 ANQGSEA. V was cut by 8 bases and J by 4 bases, with 14 bases left in between. The CDR3 totals 12 residues. The CDR3 is CSCTTSSTEAFF. The CDR3 DNA reads TGCAGCTGTACCACTTCGAGCACTGAAGCTTTCTTT.

This clone has a handful of counts. The chain carries TRBV7-2 and TRBJ2-5; D possibly corresponds to TRBD2 (7 bases). The CDR3 totals 15 residues. Germline CDR1 is SGHTA and CDR2 is FQGNSA. Deletions cut 8 bases from V and 5 bases from J, with 21 bases between. DNA of the CDR3: TGTGCCAGCGGGGGCGGACTAGACTTGGGGGAGACCCAGTACTTC. This encodes CASGGGLDLGETQYF.

This clone was seen many times. The chain is built from TRBV19 and TRBJ2-7, with a tentative D call TRBD1 (6 bases). The CDR3 is made up of 14 amino acids. Looked up from germline, CDR1 is LNHDA and CDR2 is SQIVND (reference sequence). V lost 3 bases and J lost 6, with 15 bases in between. CDR3 bases: TGTGCCAGTAGTATGGTTGACAGGATAGCCGAGCAGTACTTC. Its protein product is CASSMVDRIAEQYF.

This clone was detected ten times or more. The chain employs TRBV10-3 and TRBJ2-7; D is possibly TRBD2 (5 bases). From germline, CDR1 is ENHRY and CDR2 SYGVKD. The V end lost 0 bases, the J end lost 1 base, and 10 bases lay between the germline ends. This CDR3 contains 15 residues. CDR3 region: CAISESGAGSYEQYF. In DNA, the CDR3 is TGTGCCATCAGTGAGTCGGGAGCCGGATCCTACGAGCAGTACTTC.

The rearrangement uses TRBV29-1 and TRBJ2-5; no clear D gene. Trimming cost V 1 base and J 1 base, with 4 bases left between them. This CDR3 region has 12 residues. The germline V gene encodes CDR1 SQVTM and CDR2 ANQGSEA. The DNA for the CDR3 is TGCAGCGTTGAAGCTTTCCAAGAGACCCAGTACTTC. Residues: CSVEAFQETQYF.

In its sample, this clone was seen a few times. This chain uses TRBV29-1 with TRBJ2-3; TRBD2 matches at 11 bases. The germline CDR1 and CDR2 sequences are SQVTM and ANQGSEA. The CDR3 is made up of 14 amino acids. Unmatched junction bases numbered 1, after V lost 2 bases and J lost 3 bases. CDR3 region: CSVELAGGTDTQYF. The CDR3 DNA is TGCAGCGTTGAATTAGCGGGAGGGACAGATACGCAGTATTTT.

The gene calls are TRBV19 and TRBJ2-3; no definite D call. This CDR3 contains 14 residues. The germline V gene has CDR1 LNHDA and CDR2 SQIVND (reference sequence). The V end lost 4 bases, the J end lost 3 bases, and 11 bases lay between the germline ends. CDR3 bases: TGTGCCAGTAGTACCCAGTCCGGTACAGATACGCAGTATTTT. This gives the protein CASSTQSGTDTQYF.

The chain is built from TRBV7-9 and TRBJ2-3, with D possibly being TRBD2 (6 bases). The CDR3 has 16 amino acids. Looked up from germline, CDR1 is SEHNR and CDR2 is FQNEAQ (reference sequence). The germline V and J ends were trimmed by 7 bases and 2 bases, with 19 bases remaining between them. The CDR3 bases are TGTGCCAGCACCTCGGGTGGAGGGAGAGTCACAGATACGCAGTATTTT. This codes for CASTSGGGRVTDTQYF.

The sample holds a few counts of this clone. V is TRBV28 and J is TRBJ1-2; no firm D call. The CDR3 is 12 amino acids. Germline lookup yields CDR1 MDHEN and CDR2 SYDVKM. V was shortened by 5 bases and J by 4 bases, with 8 bases between the two germline ends. CDR3 loop: CASSPPTYGYTF. In nucleotides, the CDR3 is TGTGCCAGCAGTCCTCCTACCTATGGCTACACCTTC.

V usage is TRBV5-1 and J usage is TRBJ2-5; D gene uncertain. The CDR3 is 11 amino acids. Looked up from germline, CDR1 is SGHRS and CDR2 is YFSETQ. The V end lost 5 bases, the J end lost 1 base, and 3 bases lay between the germline ends. DNA for the CDR3: TGCGCCAGCAGGTCCCAAGAGACCCAGTACTTC. Translated: CASRSQETQYF.

V gene TRBV9 combines with J gene TRBJ1-2, with D tentatively TRBD1 (5 bases). This CDR3 spans 15 amino acids. Germline loops: CDR1 SGDLS, CDR2 YYNGEE. Between the trimmed V and J ends, which lost 0 bases and 6 bases, there was a span of 15 bases. The chain's CDR3 is CASSVDPGRGDGYTF. The CDR3 region has the DNA TGTGCCAGCAGCGTAGATCCAGGACGAGGGGATGGCTACACCTTC.

The rearrangement links TRBV18 to TRBJ1-1; 7 positions match TRBD1. Germline V CDR1 and CDR2: KGHSH, LQKENI. The CDR3 has 13 amino acids. V dropped 9 bases and J dropped 3; count of bases not matched to a gene: 7. This CDR3 is CASQRDSDTEAFF. The CDR3 DNA follows: TGTGCCAGTCAAAGGGACAGCGACACTGAAGCTTTCTTT.

The gene calls are TRBV30 and TRBJ2-7; D unresolved. This CDR3 region has 19 residues. V was cut by 0 bases and J by 1 base, with 25 bases left in between. The germline V gene has CDR1 GTSNPN and CDR2 SVGIG (reference sequence). As DNA, the CDR3 is TGTGCCTGGAGTGTCACGGTTTGGGTAAAGGGAAAGAGGTCCTACGAGCAGTACTTC. It yields the protein CAWSVTVWVKGKRSYEQYF.

This rearrangement joins TRBV25-1 to TRBJ2-7; D unclear. The CDR3 has 11 residues. Germline values: CDR1 MGHDK, CDR2 SYGVNS. The V gene lost 7 bases and the J gene lost 3 bases, with 7 bases spanning the gap. CDR3 protein: CASTLGYEQYF. CDR3 bases: TGTGCCAGCACCCTGGGCTACGAGCAGTACTTC.

V is TRBV6-5 and J is TRBJ1-1; D is perhaps TRBD1 (5 bases). The germline V gene encodes CDR1 MNHEY and CDR2 SVGAGI. V was cut by 2 bases and J by 5 bases, with 15 bases left in between. The CDR3 loop spans 15 amino acids. CDR3 sequence (DNA): TGTGCCAGCAGTTACGGGGCAGGCCCTGGGACTGAAGCTTTCTTT. As protein: CASSYGAGPGTEAFF.

The V call is TRBV25-1, the J call TRBJ2-7; D is unclear. Looked up from germline, CDR1 is MGHDK and CDR2 is SYGVNS. V dropped 3 bases and J dropped 2 bases, with 8 bases sitting between them. This CDR3 has 13 amino acids. The CDR3 region has the DNA TGTGCCAGCAGTGATATTCCCACCTACGAGCAGTACTTC. Protein sequence: CASSDIPTYEQYF.

This clone was observed a handful of times. The V call is TRBV29-1, the J call TRBJ2-3; D possibly corresponds to TRBD2 (5 bases). V was cut by 4 bases and J by 4 bases, with 15 bases left in between. CDR1 and CDR2 (germline): SQVTM, ANQGSEA. This CDR3 contains 14 residues. CDR3: CSVAAPGGPDTQYF. The CDR3 nucleotides are TGCAGCGTTGCGGCGCCCGGCGGGCCAGATACGCAGTATTTT.

The chain employs TRBV5-1 and TRBJ2-2; 9 nucleotides agree with TRBD2. CDR1 is SGHRS and CDR2 is YFSETQ in the germline V gene. Unmatched junction bases numbered 3, after V lost 3 bases and J lost 3 bases. This CDR3 has 15 residues. This chain's CDR3 is CASSWLAGHTGELFF. As DNA, the CDR3 is TGCGCCAGCAGCTGGCTAGCGGGACACACCGGGGAGCTGTTTTTT.